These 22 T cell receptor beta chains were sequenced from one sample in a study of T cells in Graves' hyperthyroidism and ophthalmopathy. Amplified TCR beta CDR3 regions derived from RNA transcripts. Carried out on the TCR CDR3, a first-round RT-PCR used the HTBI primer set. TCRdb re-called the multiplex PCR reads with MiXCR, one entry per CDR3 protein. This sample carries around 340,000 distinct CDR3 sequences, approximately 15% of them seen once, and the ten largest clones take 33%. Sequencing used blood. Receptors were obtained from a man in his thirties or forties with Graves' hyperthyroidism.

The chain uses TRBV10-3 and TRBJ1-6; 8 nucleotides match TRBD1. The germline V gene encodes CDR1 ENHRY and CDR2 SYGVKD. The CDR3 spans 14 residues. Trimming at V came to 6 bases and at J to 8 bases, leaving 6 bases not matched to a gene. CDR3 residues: CAIRPGQGDSPLHF. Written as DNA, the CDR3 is TGTGCCATCAGACCCGGACAGGGTGATTCACCCCTCCACTTT.

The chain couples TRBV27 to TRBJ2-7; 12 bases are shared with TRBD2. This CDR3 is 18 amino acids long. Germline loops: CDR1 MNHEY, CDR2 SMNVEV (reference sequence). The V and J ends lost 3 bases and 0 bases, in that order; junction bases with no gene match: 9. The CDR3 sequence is CASSFQGLAGMGSYEQYF. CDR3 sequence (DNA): TGTGCCAGCAGTTTTCAAGGACTAGCGGGAATGGGCTCCTACGAGCAGTACTTC.

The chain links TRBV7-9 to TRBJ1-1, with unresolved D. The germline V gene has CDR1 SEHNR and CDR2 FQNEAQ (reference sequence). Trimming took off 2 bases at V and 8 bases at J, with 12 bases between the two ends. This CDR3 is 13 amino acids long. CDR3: CASSLRAEGEAFF. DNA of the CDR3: TGTGCCAGCAGCTTACGAGCCGAGGGAGAAGCTTTCTTT.

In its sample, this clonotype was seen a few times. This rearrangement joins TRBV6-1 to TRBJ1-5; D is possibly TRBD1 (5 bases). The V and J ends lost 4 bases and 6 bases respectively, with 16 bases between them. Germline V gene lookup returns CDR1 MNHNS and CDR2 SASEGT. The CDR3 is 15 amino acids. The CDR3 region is CASSADTLGPQPQHF. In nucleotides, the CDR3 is TGTGCCAGCAGTGCGGACACCCTGGGACCTCAGCCCCAGCATTTT.

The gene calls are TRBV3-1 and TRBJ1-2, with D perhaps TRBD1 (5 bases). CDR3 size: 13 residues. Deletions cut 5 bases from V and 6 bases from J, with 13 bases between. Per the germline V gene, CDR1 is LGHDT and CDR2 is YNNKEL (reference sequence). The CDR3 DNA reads TGTGCCAGCAGCTTTCCTCGGGGGGATGGCTACACCTTC. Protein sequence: CASSFPRGDGYTF.

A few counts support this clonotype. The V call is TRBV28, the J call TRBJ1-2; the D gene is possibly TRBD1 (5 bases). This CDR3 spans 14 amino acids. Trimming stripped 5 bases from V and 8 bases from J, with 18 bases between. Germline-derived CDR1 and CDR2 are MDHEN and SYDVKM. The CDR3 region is CASSGGPWEGGYTF. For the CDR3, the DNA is TGTGCCAGCAGTGGGGGACCATGGGAGGGGGGCTACACCTTC.

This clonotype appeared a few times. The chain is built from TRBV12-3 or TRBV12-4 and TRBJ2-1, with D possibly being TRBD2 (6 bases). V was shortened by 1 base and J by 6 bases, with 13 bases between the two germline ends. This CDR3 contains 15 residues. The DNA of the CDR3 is TGTGCCAGCAGTTTAGTGGCGGGAATCCCCAATGAGCAGTTCTTC. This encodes CASSLVAGIPNEQFF.

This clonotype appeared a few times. For the CDR3, the DNA is TGCAGCCCAAGTGTGGCGGGAGGAAAGAACACCGGGGAGCTGTTTTTT. Amino acids: CSPSVAGGKNTGELFF. The chain combines TRBV20-1 with TRBJ2-2; 8 positions match TRBD2. The CDR3 contains 16 residues. Germline values: CDR1 DFQATT, CDR2 SNEGSKA (reference sequence).

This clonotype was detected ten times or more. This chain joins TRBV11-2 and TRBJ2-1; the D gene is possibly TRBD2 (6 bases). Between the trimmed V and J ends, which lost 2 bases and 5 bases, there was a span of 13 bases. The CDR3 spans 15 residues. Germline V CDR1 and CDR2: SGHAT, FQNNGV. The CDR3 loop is CASSLTGARHNEQFF. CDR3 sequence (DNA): TGTGCCAGCAGCTTAACGGGAGCACGCCACAATGAGCAGTTCTTC.

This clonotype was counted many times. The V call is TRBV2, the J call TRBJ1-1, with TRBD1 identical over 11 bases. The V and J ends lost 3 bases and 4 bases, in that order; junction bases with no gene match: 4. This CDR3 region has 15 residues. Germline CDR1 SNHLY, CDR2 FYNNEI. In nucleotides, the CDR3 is TGTGCCAGCAGTGATTGGGACAGGGGGGGCACTGAAGCTTTCTTT. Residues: CASSDWDRGGTEAFF.

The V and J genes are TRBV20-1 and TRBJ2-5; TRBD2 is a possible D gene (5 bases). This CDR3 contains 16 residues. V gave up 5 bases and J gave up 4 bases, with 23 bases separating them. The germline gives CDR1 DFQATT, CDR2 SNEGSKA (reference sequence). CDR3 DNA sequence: TGCAGTGCTGAATATTTCAAAAAGAGGGCCTTAGAGACCCAGTACTTC. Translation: CSAEYFKKRALETQYF.

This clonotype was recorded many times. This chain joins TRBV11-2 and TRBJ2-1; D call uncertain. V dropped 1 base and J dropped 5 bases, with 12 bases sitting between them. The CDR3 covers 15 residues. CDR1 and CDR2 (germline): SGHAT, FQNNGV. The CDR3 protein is CASSLGGWTHNEQFF. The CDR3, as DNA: TGTGCCAGCAGCTTAGGTGGGTGGACGCACAATGAGCAGTTCTTC. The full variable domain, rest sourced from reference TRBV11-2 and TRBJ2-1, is EAGVAQSPRYKIIEKRQSVAFWCNPISGHATLYWYQQILGQGPKLLIQFQNNGVVDDSQLPKDRFSAERLKGVDSTLKIQPAKLEDSAVYLCASSLGGWTHNEQFFGPGTRLTVL.

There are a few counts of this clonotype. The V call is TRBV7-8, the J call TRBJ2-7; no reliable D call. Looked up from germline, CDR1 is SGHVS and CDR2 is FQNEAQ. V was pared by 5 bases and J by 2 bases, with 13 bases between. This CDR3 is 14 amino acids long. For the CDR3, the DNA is TGTGCCAGCAGCCCCTCCCCGGATCCCTACGAGCAGTACTTC. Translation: CASSPSPDPYEQYF.

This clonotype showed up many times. CDR3 nucleotide sequence: TGTGCCAGCATAAGGACCCAAGCAAATGAGCAGTTCTTC. This translates into CASIRTQANEQFF. The chain recombines TRBV2 with TRBJ2-1; D ambiguous. Germline lookup yields CDR1 SNHLY and CDR2 FYNNEI. This CDR3 comprises 13 residues. V lost 7 bases and J 7 bases, leaving 14 bases between the germline ends.

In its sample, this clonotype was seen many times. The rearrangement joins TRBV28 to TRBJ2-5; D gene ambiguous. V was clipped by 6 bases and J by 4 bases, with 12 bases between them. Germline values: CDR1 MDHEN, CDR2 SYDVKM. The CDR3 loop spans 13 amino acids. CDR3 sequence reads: CASSRRMVETQYF. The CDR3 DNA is TGTGCCAGCAGCCGCCGGATGGTAGAGACCCAGTACTTC.

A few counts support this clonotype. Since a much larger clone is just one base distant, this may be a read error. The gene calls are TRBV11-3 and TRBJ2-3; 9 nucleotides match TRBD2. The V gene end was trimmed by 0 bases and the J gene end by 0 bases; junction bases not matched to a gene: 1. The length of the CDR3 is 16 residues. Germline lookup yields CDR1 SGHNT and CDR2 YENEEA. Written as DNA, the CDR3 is TGTGCCAGCAGCTTAGATCTAGCGGGGAGCACAGATACGCAGTATTTT. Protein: CASSLDLAGSTDTQYF.

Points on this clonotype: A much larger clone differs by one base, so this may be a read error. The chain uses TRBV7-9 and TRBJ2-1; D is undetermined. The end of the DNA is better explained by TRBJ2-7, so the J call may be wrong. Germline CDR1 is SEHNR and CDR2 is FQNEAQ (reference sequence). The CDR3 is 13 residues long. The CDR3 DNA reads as TGTGCCAGCAGCCCCCGGATATACAATGAGCAGTACTTC. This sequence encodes CASSPRIYNEQYF.

CDR3 coding DNA: TGTGCCCGACAAGGGGGCAGGGGCAGCACAGATACGCAGTATTTT. Translated: CARQGGRGSTDTQYF. This chain links TRBV7-9 with TRBJ2-3; TRBD1 matches at 7 bases. V was clipped by 11 bases and J by 0 bases; unmatched bases: 11. In germline, CDR1 is SEHNR, CDR2 FQNEAQ (reference sequence). The CDR3 consists of 15 residues.

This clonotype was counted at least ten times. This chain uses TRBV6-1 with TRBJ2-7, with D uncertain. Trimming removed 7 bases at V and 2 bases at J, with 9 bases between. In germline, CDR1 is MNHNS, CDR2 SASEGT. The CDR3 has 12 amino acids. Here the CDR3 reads CASTSATYEQYF. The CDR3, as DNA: TGTGCCAGCACAAGCGCGACCTACGAGCAGTACTTC.

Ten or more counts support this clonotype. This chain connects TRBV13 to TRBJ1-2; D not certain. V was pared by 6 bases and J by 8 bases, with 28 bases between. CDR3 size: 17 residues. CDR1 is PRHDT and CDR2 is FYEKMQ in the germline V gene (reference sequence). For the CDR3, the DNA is TGTGCCAGCAGTTCCAGGCTTCGGGTCGGGCTTTTGGGGGGCTACACCTTC. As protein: CASSSRLRVGLLGGYTF.

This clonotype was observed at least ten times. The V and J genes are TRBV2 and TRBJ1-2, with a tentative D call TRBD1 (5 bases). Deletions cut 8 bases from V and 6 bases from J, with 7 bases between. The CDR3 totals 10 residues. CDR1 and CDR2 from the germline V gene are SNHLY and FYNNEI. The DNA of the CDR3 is TGTGCCAGCGAACAGGATGGCTACACCTTC. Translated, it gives CASEQDGYTF.

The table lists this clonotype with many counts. In DNA, the CDR3 is TGTGCCTGGAGTGTTGAAGGGGTAAATCAGCCCCAGCATTTT. Translated, it gives CAWSVEGVNQPQHF. The chain carries TRBV30 and TRBJ1-5, with TRBD1 as a possible D gene (5 bases). Per germline, CDR1 GTSNPN and CDR2 SVGIG (reference sequence). Trimming removed 0 bases from V and 4 bases from J, with 10 bases in between. CDR3 length equals 14 residues.